Described below is a single T cell receptor (beta chain) sequence and its context. Its antigen remains unknown. The sample comes from a study of CD8+CD57+ T cells in acquired aplastic anemia. In the study overall: DNA recovered from sorted CD4+ and CD8+ cells had a mean of approximately 3 ug.

This CDR3 contains 14 residues. Germline CDR1 SGHVS, CDR2 FQNEAQ. Trimming removed 5 bases at V and 6 bases at J, with 13 bases between. The use of genomic DNA as template underpinned the TCR beta VDJ and CDR3 profiling. TCRdb re-called the reads with MiXCR, one entry per CDR3 protein. The table shows 450,000 to 550,000 distinct CDR3 sequences, with around a third occurring only once. The patients chosen for sequencing had shown expansion of CD8+CD57+ cells (detected by flow cytometry). Severe acquired aplastic anemia was present in all patients. Study-wide points: Patients and controls had in common 25 to 35 CD8+ CDR3 sequences.

The clonotype originates from a human donor with aplastic anemia. The V call is TRBV7-8, the J call TRBJ2-2; no firm D call. Sample: sorted CD4+, CD8+, or CD8+CD57+ T cells (not recorded which) from PBMCs. The CDR3 DNA reads TGTGCCAGCAGCGCCCCCCCCCGCCCCGGGGAGCTGTTTTTT. Translating it yields CASSAPPRPGELFF.